These 24 T cell receptor beta chains share one sample of origin, sequenced in a study of T cell responses to AZD1222 COVID-19 vaccine (dated by TCRdb to the early 2020s). The library was made by the immunoSEQ multiplex PCR assay. Drawn from immuneACCESS, this table holds only the in-frame rearrangements with V and J called that TCRdb kept. Clones are partly lost; checked studies trace under half to an unresolved V gene and leave the rest unexplained. The sample contains more than 150,000 clones, roughly 90% of them found a single time. The ten largest account for roughly 3.5% of the sample. The sample's time point label, in plain terms: about 28 days (+/-7) after the second vaccine dose. The sequencing here drew on peripheral blood, taken 28 days after the second AZD1222 dose. These receptors were taken from an adult who received the AZD1222 COVID-19 vaccine.

This chain uses TRBV28 with TRBJ1-5, with D tentatively TRBD1 (5 bases). The germline V gene encodes CDR1 MDHEN and CDR2 SYDVKM. The CDR3 length is 14 residues. V gave up 7 bases and J gave up 3 bases, with 13 bases separating them. The CDR3 here is CASTFGGSNQPQHF. CDR3 coding DNA: TGTGCCAGCACCTTCGGGGGGTCCAATCAGCCCCAGCATTTT.

This chain joins TRBV10-3 and TRBJ2-5, with 8 bases fitting TRBD2. The CDR3 runs to 15 residues. Trimming cost V 2 bases and J 1 base; bases outside gene matches: 3. CDR1 is ENHRY and CDR2 is SYGVKD in the germline V gene. The chain's CDR3 is CAISEPGLGQETQYF. In DNA, the CDR3 is TGTGCCATCAGTGAGCCGGGACTAGGCCAAGAGACCCAGTACTTC.

The chain employs TRBV28 and TRBJ2-7; no reliable D call. From germline, CDR1 is MDHEN and CDR2 SYDVKM. V lost 2 bases and J lost 3, with 5 bases in between. CDR3 length equals 12 residues. DNA for the CDR3: TGTGCCAGCAGTTTACGGGTCTACGAGCAGTACTTC. The encoded protein is CASSLRVYEQYF.

The rearrangement links TRBV7-2 to TRBJ1-3, with a tentative D call TRBD1 (5 bases). The CDR3 spans 15 residues. V was pared by 1 base and J by 1 base, with 8 bases between. Germline CDR1 reads SGHTA; CDR2 reads FQGNSA. In nucleotides, the CDR3 is TGTGCCAGCAGCTTAGGGTCAGGGTCTGGAAACACCATATATTTT. It yields the protein CASSLGSGSGNTIYF.

V and J are TRBV10-3 and TRBJ1-3, with 8 positions matching TRBD1. V lost 4 bases to trimming and J lost 2 bases; unmatched junction nucleotides: 7. There are 16 residues in the CDR3. Germline-derived CDR1 and CDR2 are ENHRY and SYGVKD. CDR3 loop: CAISGGQGAAGNTIYF. The CDR3 DNA sequence: TGTGCCATCAGTGGGGGTCAGGGGGCGGCTGGAAACACCATATATTTT.

This CDR3 is CAWGIRPTDTQYF. The CDR3 nucleotides read TGTGCCTGGGGGATACGGCCCACAGATACGCAGTATTTT. The chain joins TRBV30 to TRBJ2-3, with D uncertain. V was cut by 5 bases and J by 2 bases, with 11 bases left in between. The length of the CDR3 is 13 residues. Germline V CDR1 and CDR2: GTSNPN, SVGIG (reference sequence).

This clone appeared once. The rearrangement uses TRBV6-6 and TRBJ2-2, with D unclear. V lost 8 bases, J lost 3 bases, and 19 bases lay in between. The germline V gene has CDR1 MNHNY and CDR2 SVGAGI (reference sequence). This CDR3 is built from 16 residues. This chain's CDR3 is CASPMTDSRDTGELFF. DNA for the CDR3: TGTGCCAGCCCCATGACCGACTCCCGCGACACCGGGGAGCTGTTTTTT.

This chain joins TRBV28 and TRBJ1-5; 7 nucleotides agree with TRBD1. Germline assignment: CDR1 MDHEN and CDR2 SYDVKM. Trimming took 3 bases from V and 6 from J; bases not matched to a gene: 11. The CDR3 sequence is 16 residues long. This CDR3 reads CASSFLPGGLRQPQHF. The CDR3 DNA is TGTGCCAGCAGTTTTCTTCCAGGGGGGCTTCGTCAGCCCCAGCATTTT.

The gene calls are TRBV10-3 and TRBJ1-5; D possibly corresponds to TRBD1 (6 bases). V was trimmed by 2 bases and J by 5 bases, leaving 13 bases between them. Per the germline V gene, CDR1 is ENHRY and CDR2 is SYGVKD. This CDR3 is 15 amino acids long. CDR3: CAISEEGQGYQPQHF. CDR3 DNA sequence: TGTGCCATCAGTGAGGAGGGGCAGGGGTATCAGCCCCAGCATTTT.

The chain has TRBV21-1 and TRBJ2-2; the listed D gene, TRBD2, was not tested against the DNA. TRBV21-1 is marked as a pseudogene. This CDR3 contains 18 residues. CDR3 bases: TGTGCCAGCAGCAAAGACCTGGGCGGGCTAGCGGGAACCGGGGAGCTGTTTTTT. As protein: CASSKDLGGLAGTGELFF.

The J gene is TRBJ2-5, the V gene TRBV28; no clear D. V was pared by 11 bases and J by 2 bases, with 18 bases between. In germline, CDR1 is MDHEN, CDR2 SYDVKM. The CDR3 length is 14 residues. The CDR3 reads CARIGWSDQETQYF. The CDR3 nucleotides read TGTGCCCGCATTGGCTGGTCGGATCAAGAGACCCAGTACTTC.

The CDR3 DNA reads TGTGCCAGCAGTGAAGGGGGACAGGGAGGCGGGGAGCTGTTTTTT. This gives the protein CASSEGGQGGGELFF. The chain has TRBV6-1 and TRBJ2-2, with 9 bases fitting TRBD1. V lost 1 base to trimming and J lost 7 bases; unmatched junction nucleotides: 4. CDR1 and CDR2 from the germline V gene are MNHNS and SASEGT. The CDR3 is 15 residues long.

CDR3 sequence: CASSPDPARGYTF. The CDR3 region has the DNA TGTGCCAGCTCACCGGACCCCGCGCGGGGCTACACCTTC. This sequence joins TRBV18 and TRBJ1-2; unclear D gene. Trimming took off 3 bases at V and 8 bases at J, with 13 bases between the two ends. This CDR3 contains 13 residues. CDR1 is KGHSH and CDR2 is LQKENI in the germline V gene.

The chain carries TRBV7-9 and TRBJ1-1; 7 bases map to TRBD1. The V gene end was trimmed by 8 bases and the J gene end by 2 bases; junction bases not matched to a gene: 5. CDR1 is SEHNR, CDR2 FQNEAQ, per germline (reference sequence). This CDR3 has 13 amino acids. CDR3 residues: CASGGQINTEAFF. CDR3 sequence (DNA): TGTGCCAGCGGGGGACAGATTAACACTGAAGCTTTCTTT.

J is TRBJ2-1 and V is TRBV2, with D perhaps given as TRBD1 or TRBD2 (5 bases each). The germline V gene encodes CDR1 SNHLY and CDR2 FYNNEI. V was trimmed by 3 bases and J by 1 base, leaving 16 bases between them. The CDR3 runs 17 residues. The CDR3 is CASSDGRGLLSYNEQFF. The DNA of the CDR3 is TGTGCCAGCAGTGATGGCCGGGGCCTGCTATCCTACAATGAGCAGTTCTTC.

The chain is built from TRBV11-3 and TRBJ2-1; TRBD1 might be the D (7 bases). V lost 5 bases to trimming and J lost 7 bases, with 15 bases between them. Germline lookup yields CDR1 SGHNT and CDR2 YENEEA. The CDR3 contains 14 residues. CDR3 DNA: TGTGCCAGCAGCCCATCGACAGGGAGGAATGAGCAGTTCTTC. The encoded protein is CASSPSTGRNEQFF.

The chain carries TRBV9 and TRBJ2-7; D gene ambiguous. This CDR3 is 13 amino acids long. The V gene's germline CDR1 is SGDLS and CDR2 YYNGEE. Trimming shortened V by 0 bases and J by 7 bases, and 11 bases separated the two germline ends. The CDR3: CASSVAVGKEQYF. In DNA, the CDR3 is TGTGCCAGCAGCGTAGCTGTGGGGAAGGAGCAGTACTTC.

The chain is built from TRBV11-2 and TRBJ2-5; TRBD2 might be the D (5 bases). Per the germline V gene, CDR1 is SGHAT and CDR2 is FQNNGV. Trimming took off 1 base at V and 2 bases at J, with 11 bases between the two ends. This CDR3 has 15 amino acids. CDR3 loop: CASSLGGLWQETQYF. CDR3 nucleotides: TGTGCCAGCAGCTTAGGCGGGTTGTGGCAAGAGACCCAGTACTTC. Combining the CDR3 with reference TRBV11-2 and TRBJ2-5 gives the whole variable domain EAGVAQSPRYKIIEKRQSVAFWCNPISGHATLYWYQQILGQGPKLLIQFQNNGVVDDSQLPKDRFSAERLKGVDSTLKIQPAKLEDSAVYLCASSLGGLWQETQYFGPGTRLLVL.

CDR3 in DNA: TGTGCCAGCAGCCGCGGACAGGGTGGCCAGCCCCAGCATTTT. Translating it yields CASSRGQGGQPQHF. This chain joins TRBV4-2 and TRBJ1-5; 8 positions match TRBD1. CDR1 and CDR2 (germline): LGHNA, YNFKEQ. CDR3 size: 14 residues. Trimming took 4 bases from V and 7 from J; bases not matched to a gene: 6.

This chain connects TRBV9 to TRBJ1-1; D remains unclear. Trimming stripped 2 bases from V and 1 base from J, with 18 bases between. The CDR3 extends over 17 amino acids. CDR1 and CDR2 from the germline V gene are SGDLS and YYNGEE. The CDR3 DNA reads TGTGCCAGCAGCGTCGAGGGCAGTTCTGATCCGAACACTGAAGCTTTCTTT. Translation: CASSVEGSSDPNTEAFF.

The chain carries TRBV24-1 and TRBJ2-1, with D possibly being TRBD2 (6 bases). The ends were cut back, 3 bases at V and 2 bases at J, with 10 bases in the middle. This CDR3 comprises 15 residues. In germline, CDR1 is KGHDR, CDR2 SFDVKD. CDR3: CATSDAGPTYNEQFF. In DNA form, the CDR3 reads TGTGCCACCAGTGATGCGGGACCCACCTACAATGAGCAGTTCTTC.

This chain joins TRBV5-1 and TRBJ1-1, with 7 bases matching TRBD1. From germline, CDR1 is SGHRS and CDR2 YFSETQ. The length of the CDR3 is 14 residues. V lost 6 bases, J lost 3 bases, and 8 bases stayed unmatched. The CDR3 loop is CASTRGQPDTEAFF. The CDR3 nucleotides read TGCGCCAGCACGAGGGGACAGCCTGACACTGAAGCTTTCTTT.

This clone was observed a single time. This chain connects TRBV5-1 to TRBJ1-1, with D possibly being TRBD1 (5 bases). CDR3 size: 15 residues. The germline V gene has CDR1 SGHRS and CDR2 YFSETQ. Trimming cost V 2 bases and J 0 bases, with 11 bases left between them. CDR3 DNA sequence: TGCGCCAGCAGCTTCTACGGGACTATGAACACTGAAGCTTTCTTT. It yields the protein CASSFYGTMNTEAFF.

The chain recombines TRBV30 with TRBJ2-5, with 8 bases aligning to TRBD1. Germline V gene sequence: CDR1 GTSNPN, CDR2 SVGIG (reference sequence). The CDR3 is made up of 13 amino acids. Losses at the gene ends were 5 bases for V and 0 bases for J; bases not matched to a gene: 2. The CDR3: CAWAGGHQETQYF. The CDR3 DNA is TGTGCCTGGGCAGGGGGCCACCAAGAGACCCAGTACTTC.